This T cell receptor (beta chain) was observed in a study of early T cells in non-severe SARS-CoV-2 infection. Study overall: Unsorted whole blood bulk RNA was sequenced, with unpaired chains.

The study, taken as a whole, reports: VDJdb-based annotation leaned toward anti-spike CD8 responses and missed private and CD4 specificities.

The CDR3 spans 16 residues. V was pared by 8 bases and J by 0 bases, with 17 bases between. Germline V gene lookup returns CDR1 SGHTA and CDR2 FQGNSA. To note about this clonotype: Its antigen is undetermined.

Unique molecular identifiers were affixed to single, distinct cDNA molecules. MiXCR, run by TCRdb on the 5' RACE reads, gives a single entry per CDR3 protein. The table includes about 22,000 distinct CDR3 sequences, under 6% detected once. This chain uses TRBV7-2 with TRBJ1-3; D gene ambiguous. The receptor was derived from an adult who was a healthcare worker with PCR-confirmed SARS-CoV-2 infection or an uninfected control (not recorded which). Material: whole blood. CDR3 nucleotide sequence: TGTGCCAGCGGCCGACCCTTCAGGACCTCTGGAAACACCATATATTTT. Its translation: CASGRPFRTSGNTIYF.